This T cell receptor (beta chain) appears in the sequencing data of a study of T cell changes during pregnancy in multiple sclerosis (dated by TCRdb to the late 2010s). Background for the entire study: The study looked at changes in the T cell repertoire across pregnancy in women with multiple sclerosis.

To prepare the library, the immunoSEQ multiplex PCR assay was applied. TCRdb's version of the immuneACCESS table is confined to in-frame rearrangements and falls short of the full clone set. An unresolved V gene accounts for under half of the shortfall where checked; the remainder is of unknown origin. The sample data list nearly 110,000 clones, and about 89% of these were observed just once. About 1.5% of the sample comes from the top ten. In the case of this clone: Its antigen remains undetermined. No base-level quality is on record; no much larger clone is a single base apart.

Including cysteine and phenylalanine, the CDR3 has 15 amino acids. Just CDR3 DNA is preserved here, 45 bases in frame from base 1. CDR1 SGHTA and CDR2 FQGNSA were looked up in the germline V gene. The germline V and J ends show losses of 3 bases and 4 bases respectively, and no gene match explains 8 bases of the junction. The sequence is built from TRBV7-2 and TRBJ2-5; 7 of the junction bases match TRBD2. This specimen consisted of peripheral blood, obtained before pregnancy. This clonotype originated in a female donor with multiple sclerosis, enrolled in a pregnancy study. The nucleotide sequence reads TGTGCCAGCAGCTTTAACGCCGAGCGGGGAGAGACCCAGTACTTC. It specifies CASSFNAERGETQYF.